These 3 T cell receptor beta chains came from one sample sequenced in a study of blood T cell repertoires in COVID-19. Sequencing was performed with immunoSEQ multiplex PCR; in TCRdb, only in-frame clones are kept and a portion is missing. This sample has fewer than 250,000 clones; 84% occur once, and the top ten carry 6.8%. The sample consisted of PBMCs or T cells enriched from blood (not recorded which). Every receptor here comes from a woman aged 40 to 50 who had recovered from COVID-19.

The chain recombines TRBV7-2 with TRBJ2-3, with D tentatively TRBD2 (6 bases). V lost 2 bases, J lost 5 bases, and 11 bases lay in between. Germline loops: CDR1 SGHTA, CDR2 FQGNSA. The CDR3 consists of 14 residues. The CDR3 region has the DNA TGTGCCAGCAGCTTAAATCCAGCGGGAGATACGCAGTATTTT. As protein: CASSLNPAGDTQYF.

This chain connects TRBV7-9 to TRBJ2-7; D not resolved. Germline-derived CDR1 and CDR2 are SEHNR and FQNEAQ (reference sequence). The CDR3 consists of 12 residues. The V end lost 3 bases, the J end lost 4 bases, and 7 bases lay between the germline ends. The chain's CDR3 is CASSLGSYEQYF. As DNA, the CDR3 is TGTGCCAGCAGCTTGGGCTCTTACGAGCAGTACTTC.

The chain links TRBV5-1 to TRBJ1-4; tentatively, D is TRBD1 (6 bases). The germline CDR1 and CDR2 sequences are SGHRS and YFSETQ. V was clipped by 4 bases and J by 6 bases, with 13 bases between them. CDR3 size: 14 residues. CDR3 in amino acids: CASSPQGGDEKLFF. The CDR3 region has the DNA TGCGCCAGCAGCCCACAGGGTGGGGATGAAAAACTGTTTTTT. The full variable domain, in which reference TRBV5-1 and TRBJ1-4 provide the parts outside the CDR3, is KAGVTQTPRYLIKTRGQQVTLSCSPISGHRSVSWYQQTPGQGLQFLFEYFSETQRNKGNFPGRFSGRQFSNSRSEMNVSTLELGDSALYLCASSPQGGDEKLFFGSGTQLSVL.